What follows describes a single T cell receptor (beta chain). Documented time point: persistent/refractory GD, antithyroid drugs over 5 years with positive TRAb. The TCR library was made from RNA that had been extracted from PBMCs in TRIzol. According to the study, TCR beta libraries were built with iRepertoire HTBI primers and CDR3-region Arm-PCR. TCRdb re-analysed the multiplex PCR reads in MiXCR, keeping a single row per CDR3 protein. Of approximately 500,000 distinct CDR3 sequences in the sample, about 22% were seen once. Trimming shortened V by 6 bases and J by 3 bases, and 12 bases separated the two germline ends. The CDR3 loop spans 14 amino acids. CDR1 and CDR2 (germline): MNHEY, SVGEGT. The source of the sample is a study of regulatory T cells in long-lasting Graves disease.

Source: peripheral blood mononuclear cells (PBMCs), taken when the disease was refractory, from a patient treated with antithyroid drugs. The gene calls are TRBV6-2 or TRBV6-3 and TRBJ1-5, with D unclear. The TCR sequence derives from a female donor with Graves disease. CDR3 protein: CASRKWQNNQPQHF. The CDR3 DNA reads as TGTGCCAGCAGGAAATGGCAGAACAATCAGCCCCAGCATTTT.